These 14 T cell receptor beta chains came from one sample sequenced in a study of OX40 agonist ivuxolimab in advanced cancers. Libraries were prepared by immunoSEQ multiplex PCR; TCRdb keeps only in-frame clonotypes and omits some of them. The top ten hold about 0.31% of the sample, which has tens of thousands of clones, over 80% seen once. Sequencing used CD4+ or CD8+ T cells sorted from blood, obtained in a trial of the OX40 agonist ivuxolimab. Receptors were obtained from an adult with an advanced solid tumor such as melanoma, head and neck, liver or kidney cancer.

This chain links TRBV5-1 with TRBJ2-4, with 9 bases fitting TRBD2. Per germline, CDR1 SGHRS and CDR2 YFSETQ. The CDR3 consists of 18 residues. The J segment lost 0 bases and the V segment lost 3 bases, leaving 10 bases of the junction unmatched. The CDR3 nucleotides read TGCGCCAGCAGCTCGGGACTAGCTAGCCCCCTAGCCAAAAACATTCAGTACTTC. Translating gives CASSSGLASPLAKNIQYF. Together with reference TRBV5-1 and TRBJ2-4, the CDR3 gives the full variable domain: KAGVTQTPRYLIKTRGQQVTLSCSPISGHRSVSWYQQTPGQGLQFLFEYFSETQRNKGNFPGRFSGRQFSNSRSEMNVSTLELGDSALYLCASSSGLASPLAKNIQYFGAGTRLSVL.

The chain carries TRBV28 and TRBJ1-3; D is undetermined. Trimming took off 5 bases at V and 1 base at J, with 15 bases between the two ends. The CDR3 spans 16 residues. Germline CDR1 and CDR2: MDHEN and SYDVKM. The CDR3 region is CASSPHRGGSGNTIYF. The CDR3 nucleotides read TGTGCCAGCAGTCCACATCGGGGAGGATCTGGAAACACCATATATTTT. The variable domain in full, with the rest retrieved from reference TRBV28 and TRBJ1-3, is DVKVTQSSRYLVKRTGEKVFLECVQDMDHENMFWYRQDPGLGLRLIYFSYDVKMKEKGDIPEGYSVSREKKERFSLILESASTNQTSMYLCASSPHRGGSGNTIYFGEGSWLTVV.

The V call is TRBV15, the J call TRBJ2-3; 10 nucleotides match TRBD1. V was clipped by 3 bases and J by 0 bases; unmatched bases: 3. The CDR3 extends over 16 amino acids. Germline V gene sequence: CDR1 LNHNV, CDR2 YYDKDF (reference sequence). CDR3 DNA sequence: TGTGCCACCAGCAGGAGACAGGGGGCTAGCACAGATACGCAGTATTTT. It yields the protein CATSRRQGASTDTQYF. Full variable domain (remainder filled in from reference TRBV15 and TRBJ2-3): DAMVIQNPRYQVTQFGKPVTLSCSQTLNHNVMYWYQQKSSQAPKLLFHYYDKDFNNEADTPDNFQSRRPNTSFCFLDIRSPGLGDTAMYLCATSRRQGASTDTQYFGPGTRLTVL.

This chain links TRBV11-2 with TRBJ2-2, with 8 bases fitting TRBD2. V gave up 8 bases and J gave up 2 bases; unmatched junction bases: 7. Germline values: CDR1 SGHAT, CDR2 FQNNGV. This CDR3 is built from 15 residues. In DNA, the CDR3 is TGTGCCAGCGTGGGACTAGTGGGAAACACCGGGGAGCTGTTTTTT. Amino acids: CASVGLVGNTGELFF.

V is TRBV19 and J is TRBJ2-1, with 8 bases identical to TRBD2. Per germline, CDR1 LNHDA and CDR2 SQIVND (reference sequence). V lost 5 bases and J lost 6; bases outside the gene matches: 12. This CDR3 has 16 residues. CDR3 loop: CASSLPRAGGGNEQFF. For the CDR3, the DNA is TGTGCCAGTAGTCTCCCCCGGGCGGGAGGTGGCAATGAGCAGTTCTTC. The variable domain in full, with the rest retrieved from reference TRBV19 and TRBJ2-1, is DGGITQSPKYLFRKEGQNVTLSCEQNLNHDAMYWYRQDPGQGLRLIYYSQIVNDFQKGDIAEGYSVSREKKESFPLTVTSAQKNPTAFYLCASSLPRAGGGNEQFFGPGTRLTVL.

The rearrangement links TRBV25-1 to TRBJ2-7, with unresolved D. V lost 3 bases to trimming and J lost 0 bases, with 6 bases between them. This CDR3 spans 13 amino acids. The germline CDR1 and CDR2 sequences are MGHDK and SYGVNS. The CDR3 here is CASSDAISYEQYF. The DNA of the CDR3 is TGTGCCAGCAGTGACGCGATCTCCTACGAGCAGTACTTC.

The rearrangement joins TRBV27 to TRBJ1-4; D perhaps matches TRBD1 (5 bases). The V gene's germline CDR1 is MNHEY and CDR2 SMNVEV (reference sequence). Deletions cut 7 bases from V and 7 bases from J, with 22 bases between. This CDR3 is 16 amino acids long. The CDR3 loop reads CASKWGKSRAGEKLFF. CDR3 bases: TGTGCCAGCAAATGGGGGAAAAGCAGGGCGGGTGAAAAACTGTTTTTT.

The V and J genes are TRBV29-1 and TRBJ1-1; 9 positions agree with TRBD1. Germline assignment: CDR1 SQVTM and CDR2 ANQGSEA. The CDR3 spans 16 residues. V dropped 7 bases and J dropped 6; count of bases not matched to a gene: 18. CDR3 nucleotides: TGCAGCGCCTCAAACTTATGGGGACAGGGAGTCTCTGAAGCTTTCTTT. Its translation: CSASNLWGQGVSEAFF.

The rearrangement uses TRBV6-1 and TRBJ2-5, with 9 bases matching TRBD1. CDR3 length equals 14 residues. V lost 4 bases to trimming and J lost 4 bases; unmatched junction nucleotides: 4. Per the germline V gene, CDR1 is MNHNS and CDR2 is SASEGT. The CDR3 nucleotides are TGTGCCAGCAGTGGTACAGGGGGCGCAGAGACCCAGTACTTC. Translation: CASSGTGGAETQYF.

This CDR3 reads CASSELESGELFF. DNA of the CDR3: TGTGCCAGCAGTGAACTGGAGTCCGGGGAGCTGTTTTTT. J is TRBJ2-2 and V is TRBV6-4; D remains unclear. In germline, CDR1 is MRHNA, CDR2 SNTAGT. Trimming shortened V by 3 bases and J by 6 bases, and 8 bases separated the two germline ends. CDR3 length equals 13 residues.

This chain links TRBV15 with TRBJ1-4, with unresolved D. The germline V gene encodes CDR1 LNHNV and CDR2 YYDKDF (reference sequence). There are 16 residues in the CDR3. The V end lost 5 bases, the J end lost 8 bases, and 21 bases lay between the germline ends. CDR3 sequence: CATSPDGPFQVEKLFF. As DNA, the CDR3 is TGTGCCACCAGCCCGGACGGACCTTTCCAAGTGGAAAAACTGTTTTTT.

The chain employs TRBV7-9 and TRBJ2-1; 8 nucleotides agree with TRBD2. Germline CDR1 and CDR2: SEHNR and FQNEAQ (reference sequence). The CDR3 is made up of 15 amino acids. Germline trimming cut 5 bases from V and 2 bases from J; bases unmatched to any gene: 5. CDR3 coding DNA: TGTGCCAGCAGCCAAATTAGCGGGACCTACAATGAGCAGTTCTTC. Translating gives CASSQISGTYNEQFF.

The chain is built from TRBV6-1 and TRBJ1-5, with TRBD1 as a possible D gene (6 bases). The CDR3 length is 13 residues. V lost 6 bases, J lost 9 bases, and 15 bases lay in between. Germline assignment: CDR1 MNHNS and CDR2 SASEGT. CDR3 DNA sequence: TGTGCCAGCAGGGAACAGGGCGAGGGGCCCCAGCATTTT. It codes for CASREQGEGPQHF.

This sequence joins TRBV25-1 and TRBJ1-1, with D tentatively TRBD1 (5 bases). CDR1 and CDR2 from the germline V gene are MGHDK and SYGVNS. Trimming shortened V by 4 bases and J by 5 bases, and 14 bases separated the two germline ends. CDR3 length: 14 amino acids. In DNA form, the CDR3 reads TGTGCCAGCAGTGCCCAGGGAGGTCGGACTGAAGCTTTCTTT. Translation gives CASSAQGGRTEAFF.